These T cell receptor beta chains were read from a single sample in a study of shared clonotypes between healthy human individuals. Libraries were prepared by immunoSEQ multiplex PCR; TCRdb keeps only in-frame clonotypes and omits some of them. The sample holds millions of clones, about 93% seen once. Specimen: naive CD8+ T cells from PBMCs. These receptors were obtained from a young man in good health. Some clones in this sample may be carry-over from other donors' samples. Each CDR3 is given with its conserved first and last residue. D genes are given only for firm matches. Part of the rows lack a size; the others show once, few, many or a class for expanded clones.

V gene: TRBV27
D gene: NA
clone size: NA
J gene: TRBJ1-4
CDR3 DNA: TGTGCCAGCAGTTTAGTAAGGGGGAATAATGAAAAACTGTTTTTT
CDR3 protein: CASSLVRGNNEKLFF

V gene: TRBV19
D gene: NA
clone size: NA
J gene: TRBJ1-5
CDR3 DNA: TGTGCCAGTAGTATTTGGGAAGGGGGCAATCAGCCCCAGCATTTT
CDR3 protein: CASSIWEGGNQPQHF

V gene: TRBV19
D gene: TRBD2
clone size: NA
J gene: TRBJ2-1
CDR3 DNA: TGTGCCAGTAGTATAGATCTAGGGGACTACCCCTACAATGAGCAGTTCTTC
CDR3 protein: CASSIDLGDYPYNEQFF

V gene: TRBV6-4
D gene: TRBD1
clone size: NA
J gene: TRBJ2-7
CDR3 DNA: TGTGCCAGCAGTGACCGGCCGTTGCCCGGGACAGGGTTGCGCTCCCGCTACTACGAGCAGTACTTC
CDR3 protein: CASSDRPLPGTGLRSRYYEQYF

V gene: TRBV11-2
D gene: NA
clone size: NA
J gene: TRBJ2-2
CDR3 DNA: TGTGCCAGCAGCGCTCGGGACGGAAACACCGGGGAGCTGTTTTTT
CDR3 protein: CASSARDGNTGELFF

V gene: TRBV7-9
D gene: NA
clone size: once
J gene: TRBJ2-1
CDR3 DNA: TGTGCCAGCAGCCCTAAGGGGTGGAGCTCCTACAATGAGCAGTTCTTC
CDR3 protein: CASSPKGWSSYNEQFF

V gene: TRBV6-1
D gene: NA
clone size: NA
J gene: TRBJ1-1
CDR3 DNA: TGTGCCAGCACCCAGGGGTGGGGGACTGAAGCTTTCTTT
CDR3 protein: CASTQGWGTEAFF

V gene: TRBV28
D gene: NA
clone size: NA
J gene: TRBJ2-3
CDR3 DNA: TGTGCCAGCAGTCCAACCAGACTAGTCAGCGATACGCAGTATTTT
CDR3 protein: CASSPTRLVSDTQYF

V gene: TRBV11-2
D gene: NA
clone size: few
J gene: TRBJ1-1
CDR3 DNA: TGTGCCAGCAGCAGGGGTGCCGAGGTTACTGAAGCTTTCTTT
CDR3 protein: CASSRGAEVTEAFF

V gene: TRBV14
D gene: NA
clone size: NA
J gene: TRBJ1-4
CDR3 DNA: TGTGCCAGCAGCCGAACAGCCGCAACTAATGAAAAACTGTTTTTT
CDR3 protein: CASSRTAATNEKLFF

V gene: TRBV9
D gene: NA
clone size: NA
J gene: TRBJ1-2
CDR3 DNA: TGTGCCAGCAGGCCCTTGGGGGGCGCGGACTATGGCTACACCTTC
CDR3 protein: CASRPLGGADYGYTF

V gene: TRBV4-2
D gene: TRBD2
clone size: few
J gene: TRBJ2-1
CDR3 DNA: TGTGCCAGCCAAACTAGCGATGAGCAGTTCTTC
CDR3 protein: CASQTSDEQFF

V gene: TRBV28
D gene: TRBD1
clone size: NA
J gene: TRBJ1-5
CDR3 DNA: TGTGCCAGCAGGACACAGGGGAGCAATCAGCCCCAGCATTTT
CDR3 protein: CASRTQGSNQPQHF

V gene: TRBV27
D gene: NA
clone size: NA
J gene: TRBJ2-7
CDR3 DNA: TGTGCCAGCAGTTTATCTCCAGGCTCCTACGAGCAGTACTTC
CDR3 protein: CASSLSPGSYEQYF

V gene: TRBV4-2
D gene: NA
clone size: NA
J gene: TRBJ2-7
CDR3 DNA: TGTGCCAGCAGCCAAGACCCTGTTGACATCTCCTACGAGCAGTACTTC
CDR3 protein: CASSQDPVDISYEQYF

V gene: TRBV7-8
D gene: TRBD2
clone size: NA
J gene: TRBJ2-3
CDR3 DNA: TGTGCCAGCAGCTTACGACTAGCGGGGCCTCGCACGCAGTATTTT
CDR3 protein: CASSLRLAGPRTQYF

V gene: TRBV27
D gene: NA
clone size: NA
J gene: TRBJ1-1
CDR3 DNA: TGTGCCAGCAGTTTATCTCCCCGAGCCGGCACTGAAGCTTTCTTT
CDR3 protein: CASSLSPRAGTEAFF

V gene: TRBV14
D gene: TRBD2
clone size: NA
J gene: TRBJ2-1
CDR3 DNA: TGTGCCAGCCCAGAGGTGGCTAGCGGGACCTACAATGAGCAGTTCTTC
CDR3 protein: CASPEVASGTYNEQFF

V gene: TRBV15
D gene: NA
clone size: NA
J gene: TRBJ2-1
CDR3 DNA: TGTGCCACCAGCAGAGACAGGAGTCGGTCGGATGAGCAGTTCTTC
CDR3 protein: CATSRDRSRSDEQFF

V gene: TRBV14
D gene: NA
clone size: NA
J gene: TRBJ2-7
CDR3 DNA: TGTGCCAGCAGCCTCTACGGGCAGACCTACGAGCAGTACTTC
CDR3 protein: CASSLYGQTYEQYF

V gene: TRBV5-1
D gene: TRBD1
clone size: NA
J gene: TRBJ1-1
CDR3 DNA: TGCGCCAGCAGCTCCGCGAGTGTGACAGGGGTTTCGTTGAACACTGAAGCTTTCTTT
CDR3 protein: CASSSASVTGVSLNTEAFF

V gene: TRBV2
D gene: NA
clone size: NA
J gene: TRBJ1-2
CDR3 DNA: TGTGCCAGCAGTGAGACGGGCCCCACCTGGAGTGCCCGGCACTATGGCTACACCTTC
CDR3 protein: CASSETGPTWSARHYGYTF

V gene: TRBV4-3
D gene: TRBD1
clone size: NA
J gene: TRBJ2-7
CDR3 DNA: TGCGCCAGCAGCCAAGTCGATCAGGGGGCGTACGAGCAGTACTTC
CDR3 protein: CASSQVDQGAYEQYF

V gene: TRBV9
D gene: TRBD1
clone size: NA
J gene: TRBJ1-3
CDR3 DNA: TGTGCCAGCAGCCGGCTGACAGGGGATGGAAACACCATATATTTT
CDR3 protein: CASSRLTGDGNTIYF

V gene: TRBV6-6
D gene: NA
clone size: NA
J gene: TRBJ1-2
CDR3 DNA: TGTGCCAGCAGTTACCCCCCTACCGGCGGGGATGGCTACACCTTC
CDR3 protein: CASSYPPTGGDGYTF

V gene: TRBV9
D gene: NA
clone size: NA
J gene: TRBJ2-1
CDR3 DNA: TGTGCCAGCAGCGACGGGGTCAATGAGCAGTTCTTC
CDR3 protein: CASSDGVNEQFF

V gene: TRBV4-1
D gene: NA
clone size: NA
J gene: TRBJ2-7
CDR3 DNA: TGCGCCAGCAGCCAAGATTCCCCGGGAGAGCAGTACTTC
CDR3 protein: CASSQDSPGEQYF

V gene: TRBV5-1
D gene: NA
clone size: NA
J gene: TRBJ2-6
CDR3 DNA: TGCGCCAGCAGCTTGGCCGAGGCCCAGGGAGCCGGGGCCAACGTCCTGACTTTC
CDR3 protein: CASSLAEAQGAGANVLTF